This TCR beta chain stems from a study of blood T cell repertoires in COVID-19 (dated by TCRdb to the early 2020s). Background on the whole study: The collaborator samples originated in the United States, Italy and Spain and spanned the acute and convalescent phases of COVID-19. The material from the prospective study consisted of cDNA or gDNA derived from T cells, B-cell-depleted T cells, or PBMCs. The dataset comprised deeply sampled blood TCRbeta repertoires from subjects exposed to, actively infected with, or recovered from COVID-19. The repertoires were made available in a free public database intended to serve as a resource for research on the immune response to SARS-CoV-2. Samples came from the ongoing ImmuneRACE study (first 160 participants) plus 1,254 subjects from 6 global collaborators. A de-identified subject ID, COVID-19 status, age in years and sex were almost always included in the sample metadata. Where available, HLA class I and class II types were obtained from metadata supplied by the sample provider rather than from assay-based typing.

The collaborating institutions used their own protocols to collect whole blood in K2EDTA tubes. For TCRbeta analysis, collaborators shipped samples as frozen whole blood, isolated PBMCs, or DNA extracted from either of those sample types. According to the germline V gene, CDR1 reads SNHLY and CDR2 reads FYNNEI. The V end loses 5 bases and the J end loses 1 base, and a stretch of 8 bases separates them. The CDR3 sequence holds 13 residues, the cysteine and phenylalanine included. The only DNA kept is the CDR3, 39 bases in frame from the first base. TCRbeta CDR3 regions were amplified from genomic DNA by means of the immunoSEQ Assay, a bias-controlled multiplex PCR. The authors' analysis ran thus. Nucleated cell counts per sample were estimated from amplification of reference gene primers within the assay. To quantify the absolute abundance of each unique TCRbeta CDR3 rearrangement, sequence reads were collapsed and filtered. For each sample, productive Simpson clonality was calculated as the square root of Simpson's diversity index over productive rearrangements. TCRdb's version of the immuneACCESS table is confined to in-frame rearrangements and falls short of the full clone set. An unresolved V gene accounts for under half of the shortfall where checked; the remainder is of unknown origin. The V and J calls and clone size are taken from that table; D and trimming were inferred from the DNA. The sample profile shows about 240,000 clones; roughly 85% of them were found once. The ten top clones hold approximately 3.2% of the sample.

With regard to this clone: Its binding antigen is unknown. No much larger clone is present one base from it, and per-base qualities are unavailable. The sample contains more than one DNA sequence encoding this CDR3.

Here is what the overall study found, with its caveats: Clinical and demographic metadata were provided uncurated, with the amount varying by source and participant.

The origin of this receptor is a woman under 30 with acute or convalescent COVID-19. Sequencing used peripheral blood. This receptor chain uses TRBV2 and TRBJ1-1; matching of 5 bases hints at TRBD1 as the D gene. The CDR3 is CASSLQGNTEAFF. The DNA is TGTGCCAGCAGTCTCCAGGGGAACACTGAAGCTTTCTTT.